This T cell receptor beta chain was sequenced in a study of identical twins. General observations from the study: Those out-of-frame alpha sequences shared by twins showed an excess of low generation probability.

Looked up from germline, CDR1 is LNHDA and CDR2 is SQIVND (reference sequence). The CDR3 contains 18 residues. J lost 6 bases, V lost 3 bases, and 16 bases had no gene match. TCRdb passed the 5' RACE reads through MiXCR, listing each CDR3 protein once. Of some 250,000 distinct CDR3 sequences in the sample, more than 9.5% are singletons; the top ten hold about 4.1%. This clonotype has a handful of counts. Its cognate antigen is unknown. These same data were also listed under a study on yellow fever vaccine responses in identical twins.

Sequenced: memory (CD45RO+) T cells sorted from blood. The chain recombines TRBV19 with TRBJ2-2, with 7 bases fitting TRBD1. The sequence was obtained from a woman younger than 35 in good health. CDR3 coding DNA: TGTGCCAGTAGTATGGCCCGAACAGGGGTTAGTACGGCCGGGGAGCTGTTTTTT. Translation gives CASSMARTGVSTAGELFF.